This is a list of T cell receptor beta chains from one sample in a study of T cell responses to AZD1222 COVID-19 vaccine. Data came from immunoSEQ multiplex PCR; TCRdb stores just in-frame clones and leaves some out. The repertoire has some 130,000 clones, around nine tenths of them found once; the top ten carry roughly 6.3%. The sequencing used peripheral blood, collected on day 0 of AZD1222 vaccination. These receptors all come from an adult in good health. Both conserved end residues are part of each CDR3. D genes are given only for firm matches. Expanded clones are given a class, and other clones once, few, many or no size at all.

CDR3aa: CASSLRATTGELFF
CDR3nt: TGTGCCAGCAGTCTCCGGGCCACCACCGGGGAGCTGTTTTTT
v_gene: TRBV6-5
d_gene: .
j_gene: TRBJ2-2
len: 14
abundance: .

CDR3aa: CASSLTSGVEQYF
CDR3nt: TGTGCCAGCAGCTTGACTAGCGGGGTCGAGCAGTACTTC
v_gene: TRBV5-6
d_gene: TRBD2
j_gene: TRBJ2-7
len: 13
abundance: .

CDR3aa: CASSPLGYPGAEAFF
CDR3nt: TGCGCCAGCAGCCCGCTAGGGTACCCCGGGGCTGAAGCTTTCTTT
v_gene: TRBV5-1
d_gene: .
j_gene: TRBJ1-1
len: 15
abundance: .

CDR3aa: CASSIKRVRGLNTEAFF
CDR3nt: TGTGCCAGTAGTATAAAACGGGTACGAGGCTTAAACACTGAAGCTTTCTTT
v_gene: TRBV19
d_gene: .
j_gene: TRBJ1-1
len: 17
abundance: .

CDR3aa: CASSFFEESEKLFF
CDR3nt: TGTGCCAGCAGCTTCTTCGAAGAAAGTGAAAAACTGTTTTTT
v_gene: TRBV11-2
d_gene: .
j_gene: TRBJ1-4
len: 14
abundance: .

CDR3aa: CASRPPGVGSRLVGDYGYTF
CDR3nt: TGTGCCAGCAGACCCCCTGGGGTCGGTTCCCGGCTCGTCGGGGACTATGGCTACACCTTC
v_gene: TRBV3-1/TRBV3-2
d_gene: .
j_gene: TRBJ1-2
len: 20
abundance: once

CDR3aa: CAANLSSLNEKLFF
CDR3nt: TGTGCCGCAAACCTATCAAGCCTTAATGAAAAACTGTTTTTT
v_gene: TRBV27
d_gene: .
j_gene: TRBJ1-4
len: 14
abundance: .

CDR3aa: CASSGTDRANTEAFF
CDR3nt: TGTGCCAGCAGCGGAACGGACAGAGCGAACACTGAAGCTTTCTTT
v_gene: TRBV5-4
d_gene: .
j_gene: TRBJ1-1
len: 15
abundance: .

CDR3aa: CASGEPPSGANVLTF
CDR3nt: TGTGCCAGCGGAGAACCCCCATCCGGGGCCAACGTCCTGACTTTC
v_gene: TRBV27
d_gene: .
j_gene: TRBJ2-6
len: 15
abundance: .

CDR3aa: CASSEGFDTEAFF
CDR3nt: TGCGCCAGCAGTGAAGGTTTCGACACTGAAGCTTTCTTT
v_gene: TRBV10-2
d_gene: .
j_gene: TRBJ1-1
len: 13
abundance: .

CDR3aa: CASSNTGTGKSNQPQHF
CDR3nt: TGTGCCAGCAGCAACACCGGGACAGGGAAGAGCAATCAGCCCCAGCATTTT
v_gene: TRBV11-2
d_gene: TRBD1
j_gene: TRBJ1-5
len: 17
abundance: .

CDR3aa: CASRKEGSQFDGYTF
CDR3nt: TGTGCCAGCAGGAAAGAAGGATCTCAGTTTGATGGCTACACCTTC
v_gene: TRBV2
d_gene: .
j_gene: TRBJ1-2
len: 15
abundance: .

CDR3aa: CASSEGDISNYGYTF
CDR3nt: TGTGCCAGCAGTGAGGGAGACATTTCTAACTATGGCTACACCTTC
v_gene: TRBV2
d_gene: .
j_gene: TRBJ1-2
len: 15
abundance: once

CDR3aa: CASSPATSGEETQYF
CDR3nt: TGTGCCAGCAGCCCAGCCACTAGCGGGGAAGAGACCCAGTACTTC
v_gene: TRBV7-3
d_gene: TRBD2
j_gene: TRBJ2-5
len: 15
abundance: few

CDR3aa: CASSLDLTDTQYF
CDR3nt: TGCGCCAGCAGCTTAGACTTAACAGATACGCAGTATTTT
v_gene: TRBV5-1
d_gene: .
j_gene: TRBJ2-3
len: 13
abundance: .

CDR3aa: CASTRDRGHYGYTF
CDR3nt: TGTGCCAGTACCCGGGACAGGGGGCACTATGGCTACACCTTC
v_gene: TRBV19
d_gene: TRBD1
j_gene: TRBJ1-2
len: 14
abundance: .

CDR3aa: CASSSPASGGGEQYF
CDR3nt: TGTGCCAGCAGCTCCCCGGCTAGCGGGGGGGGAGAGCAGTACTTC
v_gene: TRBV5-4
d_gene: TRBD2
j_gene: TRBJ2-7
len: 15
abundance: .

CDR3aa: CASSPRGENSNQPQHF
CDR3nt: TGTGCCAGCTCACCCAGGGGAGAAAATAGCAATCAGCCCCAGCATTTT
v_gene: TRBV18
d_gene: .
j_gene: TRBJ1-5
len: 16
abundance: .

CDR3aa: CASSQDGGGTNTIYF
CDR3nt: TGCGCCAGCAGCCAAGATGGTGGCGGCACGAACACCATATATTTT
v_gene: TRBV4-3
d_gene: .
j_gene: TRBJ1-3
len: 15
abundance: .

CDR3aa: CASSQAADQPQHF
CDR3nt: TGCGCCAGCAGCCAAGCGGCGGATCAGCCCCAGCATTTT
v_gene: TRBV4-3
d_gene: .
j_gene: TRBJ1-5
len: 13
abundance: few

CDR3aa: CASSLGFQPQHF
CDR3nt: TGTGCCAGCAGTTTAGGCTTTCAGCCCCAGCATTTT
v_gene: TRBV12-3/TRBV12-4
d_gene: .
j_gene: TRBJ1-5
len: 12
abundance: .

CDR3aa: CASSEAGFGNEQFF
CDR3nt: TGTGCCAGCAGTGAGGCGGGTTTTGGCAATGAGCAGTTCTTC
v_gene: TRBV6-4
d_gene: .
j_gene: TRBJ2-1
len: 14
abundance: once

CDR3aa: CASSQDLTDQTHGYTF
CDR3nt: TGTGCCAGCAGCCAAGATCTGACAGACCAAACCCATGGCTACACCTTC
v_gene: TRBV14
d_gene: .
j_gene: TRBJ1-2
len: 16
abundance: .

CDR3aa: CASSYEGMNTEAFF
CDR3nt: TGTGCCAGCAGTTACGAGGGGATGAACACTGAAGCTTTCTTT
v_gene: TRBV6-5
d_gene: .
j_gene: TRBJ1-1
len: 14
abundance: .